In this sample, the clone carrying this TCR beta chain turned up many times. The data were taken from a study of identical twins. The CDR3 is 11 residues long. The V end lost 5 bases, the J end lost 7 bases, and 8 bases lay between the germline ends. Template switching added a universal primer binding site, and final cDNA carried unique molecular identifiers. TCRdb re-called the 5' RACE reads through MiXCR, storing one row per CDR3 protein. The sample includes approximately 630,000 distinct CDR3 sequences, roughly 7.2% of them seen just once. The same data also contributed to another study, on yellow fever vaccine responses in identical twins. In that study: Reportedly, twins showed a vaccine T cell response that looked partly convergent and partly personalized.

This receptor was taken from a woman aged 18-35 years in good health. This chain uses TRBV12-3 or TRBV12-4 with TRBJ2-5, with TRBD2 as a possible D gene (5 bases). The sequenced material came from PBMCs. The CDR3 spells CASSAGGTQYF. The CDR3 DNA follows: TGTGCCAGCAGTGCTGGAGGGACCCAGTACTTC.